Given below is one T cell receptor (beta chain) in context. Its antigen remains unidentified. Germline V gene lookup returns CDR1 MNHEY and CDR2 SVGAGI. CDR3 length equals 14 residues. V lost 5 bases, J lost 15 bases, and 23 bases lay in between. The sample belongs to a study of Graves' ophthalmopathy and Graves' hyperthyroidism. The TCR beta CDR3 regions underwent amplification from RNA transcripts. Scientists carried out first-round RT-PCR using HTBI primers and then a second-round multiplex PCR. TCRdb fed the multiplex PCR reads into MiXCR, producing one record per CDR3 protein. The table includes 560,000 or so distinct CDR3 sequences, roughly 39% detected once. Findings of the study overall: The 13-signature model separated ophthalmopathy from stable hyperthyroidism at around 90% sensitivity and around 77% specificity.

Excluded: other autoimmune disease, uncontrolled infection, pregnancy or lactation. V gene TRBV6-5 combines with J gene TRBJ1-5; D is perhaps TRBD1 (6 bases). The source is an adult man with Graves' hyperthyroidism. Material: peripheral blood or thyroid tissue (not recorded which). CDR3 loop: CASSPGTPAGGLHF. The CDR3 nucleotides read TGTGCCAGCAGTCCCGGGACACCCGCCGGGGGGCTGCATTTT.